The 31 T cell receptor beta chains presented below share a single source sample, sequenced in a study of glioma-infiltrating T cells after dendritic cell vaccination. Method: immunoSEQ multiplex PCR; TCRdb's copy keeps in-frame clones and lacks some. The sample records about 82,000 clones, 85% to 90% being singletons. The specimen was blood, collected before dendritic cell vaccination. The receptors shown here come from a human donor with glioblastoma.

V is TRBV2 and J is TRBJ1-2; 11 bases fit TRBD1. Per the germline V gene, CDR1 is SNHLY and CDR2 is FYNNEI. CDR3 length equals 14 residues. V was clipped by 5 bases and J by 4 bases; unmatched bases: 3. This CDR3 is CASSKGQGGYGYTF. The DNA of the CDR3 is TGTGCCAGCAGTAAGGGACAGGGGGGCTATGGCTACACCTTC.

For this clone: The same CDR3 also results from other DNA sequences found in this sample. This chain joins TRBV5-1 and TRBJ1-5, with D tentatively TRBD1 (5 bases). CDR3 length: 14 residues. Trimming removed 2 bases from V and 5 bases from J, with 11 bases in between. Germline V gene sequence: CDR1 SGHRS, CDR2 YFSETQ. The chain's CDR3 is CASSFRGGDQPQHF. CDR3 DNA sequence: TGCGCCAGCAGCTTTAGGGGAGGGGATCAGCCCCAGCATTTT.

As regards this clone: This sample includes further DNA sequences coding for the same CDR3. The CDR3 loop is CASSDSSTGELFF. The CDR3 DNA sequence: TGTGCCAGCAGTGACTCGAGCACCGGGGAGCTGTTTTTT. This chain joins TRBV6-4 and TRBJ2-2; D is uncertain. The V and J ends lost 0 bases and 4 bases respectively, with 3 bases between them. Germline CDR1 and CDR2: MRHNA and SNTAGT. The CDR3 runs to 13 residues.

This chain's CDR3 is CASSLLDNYNYGYTF. The CDR3 nucleotides read TGTGCCAGCAGCTTATTGGACAACTACAACTATGGCTACACCTTC. This sequence joins TRBV5-4 and TRBJ1-2, with a weak D call TRBD1 (5 bases). The length of the CDR3 is 15 residues. The germline V and J ends were trimmed by 2 bases and 2 bases, with 13 bases remaining between them. CDR1 and CDR2 (germline): SGHNT, YYREEE (reference sequence).

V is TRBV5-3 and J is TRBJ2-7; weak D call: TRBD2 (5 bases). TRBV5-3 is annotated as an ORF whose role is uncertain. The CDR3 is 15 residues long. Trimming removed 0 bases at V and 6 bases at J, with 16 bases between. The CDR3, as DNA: TGTGCCAGAAGCTTGGCAGTGGGGTTGGCGGGCGAGCAGTACTTC. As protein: CARSLAVGLAGEQYF.

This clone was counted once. The CDR3 coding sequence is TGCAGTGCTCATGACGCGGGGGCCCTCCACTTT. Its translation: CSAHDAGALHF. The gene calls are TRBV20-1 and TRBJ1-6, with a tentative D call TRBD1 (5 bases). CDR3 length: 11 residues. The V gene's germline CDR1 is DFQATT and CDR2 SNEGSKA (reference sequence). Deletions cut 5 bases from V and 14 bases from J, with 13 bases between.

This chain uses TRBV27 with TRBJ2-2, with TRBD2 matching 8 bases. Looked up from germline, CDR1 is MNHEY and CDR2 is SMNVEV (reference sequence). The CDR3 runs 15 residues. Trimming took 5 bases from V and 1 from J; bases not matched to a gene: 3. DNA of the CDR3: TGTGCCAGCAGTGTGGGACTAGTGAACACCGGGGAGCTGTTTTTT. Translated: CASSVGLVNTGELFF.

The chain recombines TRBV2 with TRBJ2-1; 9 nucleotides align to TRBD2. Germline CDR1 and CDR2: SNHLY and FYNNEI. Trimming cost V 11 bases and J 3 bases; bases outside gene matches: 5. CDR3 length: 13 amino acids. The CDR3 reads CAGSGRGYNEQFF. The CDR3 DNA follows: TGTGCCGGTAGCGGGAGAGGCTACAATGAGCAGTTCTTC.

The CDR3 nucleotides read TGCGCCCCCCGGGGATGTCAAGCAGGTTCGGATACGCAGTATTTT. Amino acid sequence: CAPRGCQAGSDTQYF. This chain uses TRBV23-1 with TRBJ2-3, with D possibly being TRBD2 (5 bases). TRBV23-1 counts as an open reading frame of uncertain function. V was cut by 11 bases and J by 6 bases, with 24 bases left in between. The CDR3 spans 15 residues.

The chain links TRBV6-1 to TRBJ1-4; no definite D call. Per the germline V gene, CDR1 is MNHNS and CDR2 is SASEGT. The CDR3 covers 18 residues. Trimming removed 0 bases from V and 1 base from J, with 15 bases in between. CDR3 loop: CASSEAEAGWITNEKLFF. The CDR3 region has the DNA TGTGCCAGCAGTGAAGCAGAGGCGGGGTGGATAACTAATGAAAAACTGTTTTTT.

This chain's CDR3 is CASSYKSSGDYEQYF. The CDR3 DNA reads TGTGCCAGCAGCTACAAGAGTAGCGGGGATTACGAGCAGTACTTC. The chain combines TRBV7-2 with TRBJ2-7; 8 bases line up with TRBD2. This CDR3 spans 15 amino acids. Trimming at V came to 4 bases and at J to 4 bases, leaving 9 bases not matched to a gene. Germline V gene lookup returns CDR1 SGHTA and CDR2 FQGNSA.

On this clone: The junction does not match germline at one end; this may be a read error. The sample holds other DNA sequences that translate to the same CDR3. The CDR3 region is CASSVDPGVYNEQFF. The CDR3 coding sequence is TGTGCCAGCAGCGTAGATCCAGGGGTGTACAACGAGCAGTTCTTC. The rearrangement links TRBV9 to TRBJ2-1; possible D gene TRBD1, 6 bases. Germline lookup yields CDR1 SGDLS and CDR2 YYNGEE. The CDR3 totals 15 residues.

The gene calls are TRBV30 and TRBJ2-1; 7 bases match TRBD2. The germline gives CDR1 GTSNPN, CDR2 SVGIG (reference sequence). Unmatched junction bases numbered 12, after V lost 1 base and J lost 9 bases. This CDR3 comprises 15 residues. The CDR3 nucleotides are TGTGCCTGGAGTGGGGCTAGCGGACTAGTCAGTGAGCAGTTCTTC. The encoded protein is CAWSGASGLVSEQFF.

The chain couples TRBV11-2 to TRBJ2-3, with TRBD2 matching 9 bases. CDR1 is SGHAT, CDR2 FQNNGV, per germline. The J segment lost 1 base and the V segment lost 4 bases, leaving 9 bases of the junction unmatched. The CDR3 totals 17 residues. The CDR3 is CASSWGSLAGGTDTQYF. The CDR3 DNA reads TGTGCCAGCAGCTGGGGGAGTTTAGCGGGGGGCACAGATACGCAGTATTTT.

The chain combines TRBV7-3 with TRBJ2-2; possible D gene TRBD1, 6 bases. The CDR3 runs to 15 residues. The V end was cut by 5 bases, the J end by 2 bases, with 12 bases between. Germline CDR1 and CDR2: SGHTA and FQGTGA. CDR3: CASSPQGANTGELFF. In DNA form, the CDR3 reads TGTGCCAGCAGCCCACAGGGAGCAAACACCGGGGAGCTGTTTTTT.

CDR3 in DNA: TGCGCCAGCAGTTTCGACAGGGTCAATGAGCAGTTCTTC. Its translation is CASSFDRVNEQFF. The genes are TRBV10-1 and TRBJ2-1; 7 bases are a match to TRBD1. Germline CDR1 WNHNN, CDR2 SYGVQD (reference sequence). The CDR3 length is 13 residues. Trimming took 5 bases from V and 6 from J; bases not matched to a gene: 4.

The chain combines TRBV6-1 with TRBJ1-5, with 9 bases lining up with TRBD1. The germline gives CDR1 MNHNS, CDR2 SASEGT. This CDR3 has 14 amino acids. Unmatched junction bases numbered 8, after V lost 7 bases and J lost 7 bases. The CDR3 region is CASNTGQGRQPQHF. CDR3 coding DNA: TGTGCCAGCAACACAGGACAGGGGCGGCAGCCCCAGCATTTT.

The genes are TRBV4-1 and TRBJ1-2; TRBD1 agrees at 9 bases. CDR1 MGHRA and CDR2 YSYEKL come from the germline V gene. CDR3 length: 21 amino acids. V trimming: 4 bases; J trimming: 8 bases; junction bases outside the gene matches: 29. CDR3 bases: TGCGCCAGCAGCCCCCATTATTCCCGGACGTCTCGGACAGGGGCTAATAGAGGCTACACCTTC. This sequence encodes CASSPHYSRTSRTGANRGYTF.

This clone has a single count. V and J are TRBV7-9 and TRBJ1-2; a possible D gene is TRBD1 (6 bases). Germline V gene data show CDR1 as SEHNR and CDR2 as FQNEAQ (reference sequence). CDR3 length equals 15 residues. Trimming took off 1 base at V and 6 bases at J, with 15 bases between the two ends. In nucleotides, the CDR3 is TGTGCCAGCAGCTTAGGGGCGAACAGGGCCAATGGCTACACCTTC. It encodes CASSLGANRANGYTF.

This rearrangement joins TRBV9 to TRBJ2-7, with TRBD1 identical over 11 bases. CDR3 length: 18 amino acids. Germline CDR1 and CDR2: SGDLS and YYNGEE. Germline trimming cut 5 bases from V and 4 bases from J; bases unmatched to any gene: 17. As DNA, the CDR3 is TGTGCCAGCAGTGAACTAGCTACGGACAGGGGGCGTCTTTACGAGCAGTACTTC. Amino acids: CASSELATDRGRLYEQYF.

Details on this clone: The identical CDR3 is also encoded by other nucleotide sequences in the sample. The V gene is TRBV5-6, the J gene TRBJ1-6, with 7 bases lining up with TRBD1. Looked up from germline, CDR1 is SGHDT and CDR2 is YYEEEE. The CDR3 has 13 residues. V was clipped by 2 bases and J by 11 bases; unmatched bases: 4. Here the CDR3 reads CASSFDRDTPLHF. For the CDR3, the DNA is TGTGCCAGCAGCTTCGACAGGGATACACCCCTCCACTTT.

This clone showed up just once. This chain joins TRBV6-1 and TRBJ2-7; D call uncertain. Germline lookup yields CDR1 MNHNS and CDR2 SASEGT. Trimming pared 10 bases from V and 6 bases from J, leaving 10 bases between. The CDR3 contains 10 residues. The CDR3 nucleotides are TGTGCCACCGGTTTACGCGAGCAGTACTTC. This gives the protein CATGLREQYF.

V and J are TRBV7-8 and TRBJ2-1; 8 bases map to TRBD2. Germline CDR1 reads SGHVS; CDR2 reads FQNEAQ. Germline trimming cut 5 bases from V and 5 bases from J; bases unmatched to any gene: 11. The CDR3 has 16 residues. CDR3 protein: CASSLFAGGLNNEQFF. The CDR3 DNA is TGTGCCAGCAGCCTCTTTGCGGGAGGCCTAAACAATGAGCAGTTCTTC.

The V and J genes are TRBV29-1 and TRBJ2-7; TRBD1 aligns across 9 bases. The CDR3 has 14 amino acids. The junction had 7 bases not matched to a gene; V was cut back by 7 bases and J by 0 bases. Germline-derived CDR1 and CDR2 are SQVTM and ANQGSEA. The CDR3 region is CSAGTGLGSYEQYF. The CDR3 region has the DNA TGCAGCGCTGGGACAGGGTTGGGCTCCTACGAGCAGTACTTC.

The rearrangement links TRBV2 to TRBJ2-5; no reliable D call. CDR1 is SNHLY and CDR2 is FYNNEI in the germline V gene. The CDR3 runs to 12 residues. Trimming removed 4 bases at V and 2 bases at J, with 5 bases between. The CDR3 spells CASSAYQETQYF. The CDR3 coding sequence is TGTGCCAGCAGTGCTTATCAAGAGACCCAGTACTTC.

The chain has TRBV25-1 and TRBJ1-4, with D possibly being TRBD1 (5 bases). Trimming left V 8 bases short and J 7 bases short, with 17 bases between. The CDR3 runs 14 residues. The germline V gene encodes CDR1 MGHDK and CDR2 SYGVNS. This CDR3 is CASSEGMGGEKLFF. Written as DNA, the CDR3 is TGTGCCAGCTCCGAAGGCATGGGGGGTGAAAAACTGTTTTTT.

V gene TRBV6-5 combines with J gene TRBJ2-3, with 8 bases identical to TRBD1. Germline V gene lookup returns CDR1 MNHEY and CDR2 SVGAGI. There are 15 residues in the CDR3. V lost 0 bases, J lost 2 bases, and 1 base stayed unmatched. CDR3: CASSYSTGVTDTQYF. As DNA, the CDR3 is TGTGCCAGCAGTTACTCGACAGGGGTCACAGATACGCAGTATTTT.

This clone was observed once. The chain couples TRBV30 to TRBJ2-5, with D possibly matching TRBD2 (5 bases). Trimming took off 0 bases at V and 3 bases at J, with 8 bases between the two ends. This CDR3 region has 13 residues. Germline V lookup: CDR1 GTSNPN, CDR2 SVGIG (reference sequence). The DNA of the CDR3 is TGTGCCTGGAGTGTTTGGGGAGAAGAGACCCAGTACTTC. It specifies CAWSVWGEETQYF.

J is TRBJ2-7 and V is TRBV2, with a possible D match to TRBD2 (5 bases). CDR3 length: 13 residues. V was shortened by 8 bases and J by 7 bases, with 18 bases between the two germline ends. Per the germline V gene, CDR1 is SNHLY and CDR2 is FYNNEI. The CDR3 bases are TGTGCCAGCGCCCTGAACGGGGTTAGGGAGCAGTACTTC. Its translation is CASALNGVREQYF.

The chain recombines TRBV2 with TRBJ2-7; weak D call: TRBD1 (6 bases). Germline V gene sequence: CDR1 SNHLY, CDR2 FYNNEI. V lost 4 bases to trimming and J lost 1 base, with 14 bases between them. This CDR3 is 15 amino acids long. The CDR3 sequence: CASSATGSVSYEQYF. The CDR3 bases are TGTGCCAGCAGTGCAACAGGGAGTGTATCCTACGAGCAGTACTTC.

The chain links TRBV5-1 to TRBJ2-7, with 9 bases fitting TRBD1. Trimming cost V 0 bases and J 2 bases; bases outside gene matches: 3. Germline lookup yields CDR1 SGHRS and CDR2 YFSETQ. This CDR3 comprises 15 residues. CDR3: CASSLGQGGPYEQYF. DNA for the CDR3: TGCGCCAGCAGCTTGGGACAGGGGGGGCCCTACGAGCAGTACTTC.